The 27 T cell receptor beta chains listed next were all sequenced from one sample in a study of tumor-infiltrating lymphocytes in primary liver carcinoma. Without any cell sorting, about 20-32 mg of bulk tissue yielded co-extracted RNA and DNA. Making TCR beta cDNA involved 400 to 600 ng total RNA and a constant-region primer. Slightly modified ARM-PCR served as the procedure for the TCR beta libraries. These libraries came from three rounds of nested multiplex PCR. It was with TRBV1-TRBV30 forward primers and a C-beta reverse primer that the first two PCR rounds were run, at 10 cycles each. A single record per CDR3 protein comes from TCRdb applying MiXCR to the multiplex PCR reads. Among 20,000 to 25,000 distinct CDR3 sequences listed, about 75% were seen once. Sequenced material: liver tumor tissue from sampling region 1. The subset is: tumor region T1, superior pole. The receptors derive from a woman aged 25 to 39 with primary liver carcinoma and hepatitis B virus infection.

The CDR3 DNA sequence: TGTGCCAGCAGTTATAAGGACAGCAGCTCCCATGAGCAGTACTTC. This translates into CASSYKDSSSHEQYF. The V and J genes are TRBV6-5 and TRBJ2-7; D is perhaps TRBD1 (6 bases). Germline loops: CDR1 MNHEY, CDR2 SVGAGI. The CDR3 is 15 amino acids. V was trimmed by 3 bases and J by 7 bases, leaving 19 bases between them.

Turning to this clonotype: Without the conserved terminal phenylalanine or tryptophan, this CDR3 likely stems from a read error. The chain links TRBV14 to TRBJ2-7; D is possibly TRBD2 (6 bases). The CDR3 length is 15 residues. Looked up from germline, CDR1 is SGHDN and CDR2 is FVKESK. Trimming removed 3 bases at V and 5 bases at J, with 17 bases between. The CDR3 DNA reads TGTGCCAGCAGCCAGGTTGCGGGGACTGACCACGAGCAGTACTTA. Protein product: CASSQVAGTDHEQYL.

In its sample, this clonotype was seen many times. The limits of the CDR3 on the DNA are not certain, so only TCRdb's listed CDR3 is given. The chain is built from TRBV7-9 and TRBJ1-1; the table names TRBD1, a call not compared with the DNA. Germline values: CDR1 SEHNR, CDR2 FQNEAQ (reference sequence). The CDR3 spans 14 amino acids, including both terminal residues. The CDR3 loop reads CASSFGQGNTEALF.

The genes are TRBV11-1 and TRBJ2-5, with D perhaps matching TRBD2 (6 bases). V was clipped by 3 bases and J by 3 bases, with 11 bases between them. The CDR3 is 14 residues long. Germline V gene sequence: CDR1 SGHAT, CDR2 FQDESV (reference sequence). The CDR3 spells CASSLAGHEETQYF. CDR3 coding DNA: TGTGCCAGCAGCTTGGCGGGGCACGAAGAGACCCAGTACTTC.

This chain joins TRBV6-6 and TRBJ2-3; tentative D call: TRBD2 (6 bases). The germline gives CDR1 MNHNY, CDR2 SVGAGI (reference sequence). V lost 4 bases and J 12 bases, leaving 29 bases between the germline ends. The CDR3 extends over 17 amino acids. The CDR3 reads CASSSTLDRGGQAGQYF. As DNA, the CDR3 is TGTGCCAGCAGTTCCACCTTAGACCGGGGAGGCCAGGCAGGACAGTATTTT.

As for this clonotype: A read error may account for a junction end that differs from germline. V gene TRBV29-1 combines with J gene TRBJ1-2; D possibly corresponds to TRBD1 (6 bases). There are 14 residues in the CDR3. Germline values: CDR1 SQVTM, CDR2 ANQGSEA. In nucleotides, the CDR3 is TGCAGGGTTGTCAGGACAGTGAAATTGGGTGGCTACACCTTC. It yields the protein CRVVRTVKLGGYTF.

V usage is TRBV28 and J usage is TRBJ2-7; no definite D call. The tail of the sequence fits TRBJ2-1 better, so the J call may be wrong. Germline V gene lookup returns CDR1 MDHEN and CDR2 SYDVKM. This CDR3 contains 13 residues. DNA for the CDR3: TGTGCCAGCAGGAGATGGGGTGGCTACGAACAGTTCTTC. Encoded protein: CASRRWGGYEQFF.

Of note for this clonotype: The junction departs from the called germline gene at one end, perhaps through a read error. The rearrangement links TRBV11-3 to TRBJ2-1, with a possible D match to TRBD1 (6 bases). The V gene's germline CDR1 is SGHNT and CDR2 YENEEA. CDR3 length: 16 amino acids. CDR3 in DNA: TGTGCCAGCAGTTCAACGGGACACGGTGTCTTGGATGAGCAGTCCTTC. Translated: CASSSTGHGVLDEQSF. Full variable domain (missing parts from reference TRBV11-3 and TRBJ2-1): EAGVVQSPRYKIIEKKQPVAFWCNPISGHNTLYWYLQNLGQGPELLIRYENEEAVDDSQLPKDRFSAERLKGVDSTLKIQPAELGDSAVYLCASSSTGHGVLDEQSFGPGTRLTVL.

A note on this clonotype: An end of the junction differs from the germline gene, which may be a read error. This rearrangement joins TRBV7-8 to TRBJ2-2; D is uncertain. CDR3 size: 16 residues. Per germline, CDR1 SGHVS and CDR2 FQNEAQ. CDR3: CASNPSRVVLGGELFF. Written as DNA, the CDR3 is TGTGCGAGCAACCCCAGTAGAGTAGTCCTCGGAGGGGAGCTGTTTTTT.

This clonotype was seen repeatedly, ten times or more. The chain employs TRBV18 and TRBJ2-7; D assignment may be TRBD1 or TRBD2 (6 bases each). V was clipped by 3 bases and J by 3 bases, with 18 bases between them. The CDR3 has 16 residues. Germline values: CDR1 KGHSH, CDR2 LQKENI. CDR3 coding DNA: TGTGCCAGCTCACCGACAGGAAGCAAGGGGGGCTACGAGCAGTACTTC. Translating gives CASSPTGSKGGYEQYF.

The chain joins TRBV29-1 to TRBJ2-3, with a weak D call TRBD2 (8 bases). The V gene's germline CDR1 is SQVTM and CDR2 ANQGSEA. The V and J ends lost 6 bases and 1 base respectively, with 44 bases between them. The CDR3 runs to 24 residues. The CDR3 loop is CSVEQIQGRQGSAETSGGTDTQYF. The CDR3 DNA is TGCAGCGTAGAGCAGATACAAGGCCGACAGGGTTCGGCGGAAACTAGCGGAGGCACAGATACGCAGTATTTT.

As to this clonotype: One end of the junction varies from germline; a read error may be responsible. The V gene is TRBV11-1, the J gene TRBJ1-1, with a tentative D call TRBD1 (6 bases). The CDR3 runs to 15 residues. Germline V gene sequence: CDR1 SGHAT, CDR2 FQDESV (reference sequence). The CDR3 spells CVSCSTGTMNTEAFF. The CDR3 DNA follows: TGTGTCAGCTGCTCAACCGGGACAATGAACACTGAAGCTTTCTTT.

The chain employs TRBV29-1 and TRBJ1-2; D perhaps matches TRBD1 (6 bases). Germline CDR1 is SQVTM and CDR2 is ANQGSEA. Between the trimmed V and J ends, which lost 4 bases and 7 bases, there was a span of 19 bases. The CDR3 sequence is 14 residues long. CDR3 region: CSVVRTVNFGGYTF. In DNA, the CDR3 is TGCAGCGTTGTCAGGACAGTGAACTTTGGTGGCTACACCTTC.

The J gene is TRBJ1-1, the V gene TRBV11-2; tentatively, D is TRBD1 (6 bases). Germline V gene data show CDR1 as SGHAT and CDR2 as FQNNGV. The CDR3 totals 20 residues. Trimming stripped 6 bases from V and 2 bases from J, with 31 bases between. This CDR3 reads CASSARDKERKRWSNTEAFF. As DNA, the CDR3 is TGTGCCAGCAGTGCTAGGGACAAGGAGCGCAAGAGGTGGAGTAACACTGAAGCTTTCTTT. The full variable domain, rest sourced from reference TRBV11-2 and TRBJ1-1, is EAGVAQSPRYKIIEKRQSVAFWCNPISGHATLYWYQQILGQGPKLLIQFQNNGVVDDSQLPKDRFSAERLKGVDSTLKIQPAKLEDSAVYLCASSARDKERKRWSNTEAFFGQGTRLTVV.

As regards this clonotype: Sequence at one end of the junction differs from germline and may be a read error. The CDR3 bases are TGCATCGTTGAAGAACTAAGTTCCTCAGATAGGCAGTATTTT. Its protein product is CIVEELSSSDRQYF. The chain has TRBV29-1 and TRBJ2-3, with no clear D. The CDR3 runs 14 residues. Germline loops: CDR1 SQVTM, CDR2 ANQGSEA.

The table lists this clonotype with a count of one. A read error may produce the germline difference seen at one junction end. The CDR3 region has the DNA TGTGCCAGCAGCTCGGGCCGCCGTCGTACTATGAGCTCCTACGAGCAGTATTTC. It codes for CASSSGRRRTMSSYEQYF. The gene calls are TRBV7-8 and TRBJ2-7; no clear D. The germline gives CDR1 SGHVS, CDR2 FQNEAQ. The CDR3 length is 18 residues.

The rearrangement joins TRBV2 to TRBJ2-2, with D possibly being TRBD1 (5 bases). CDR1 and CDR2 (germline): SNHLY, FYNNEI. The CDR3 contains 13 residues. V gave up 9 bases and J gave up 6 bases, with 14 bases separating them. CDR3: CASNAEGAGELFF. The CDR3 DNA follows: TGTGCCAGTAATGCGGAAGGGGCCGGGGAGCTGTTTTTT. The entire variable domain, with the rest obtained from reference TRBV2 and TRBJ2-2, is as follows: EPEVTQTPSHQVTQMGQEVILRCVPISNHLYFYWYRQILGQKVEFLVSFYNNEISEKSEIFDDQFSVERPDGSNFTLKIRSTKLEDSAMYFCASNAEGAGELFFGEGSRLTVL.

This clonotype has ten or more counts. CDR3 amino acids: CASSLELGLAGRETQYF. CDR3 coding DNA: TGTGCCAGCAGCTTAGAGTTAGGACTAGCGGGAAGGGAGACCCAGTACTTC. The rearrangement links TRBV11-2 to TRBJ2-5, with 12 positions matching TRBD2. Losses at the gene ends were 0 bases for V and 5 bases for J; bases not matched to a gene: 7. Germline V gives CDR1 SGHAT, CDR2 FQNNGV. The CDR3 runs 17 residues.

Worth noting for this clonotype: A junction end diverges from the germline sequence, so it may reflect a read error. For the CDR3, the DNA is TGTGCCAGCAGCTTAGGAGAGTTTGGTATTGGGGGTACTGAAGCTTTATTT. This codes for CASSLGEFGIGGTEALF. The chain has TRBV13 and TRBJ1-1; the D gene is possibly TRBD1 (5 bases). In germline, CDR1 is PRHDT, CDR2 FYEKMQ (reference sequence). The CDR3 covers 17 residues.

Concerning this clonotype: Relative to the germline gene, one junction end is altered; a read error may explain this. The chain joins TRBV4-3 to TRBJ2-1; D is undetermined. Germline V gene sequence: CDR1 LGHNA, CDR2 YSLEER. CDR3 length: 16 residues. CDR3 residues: CARSQDALSSSDEQFF. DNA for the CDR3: TGCGCCAGGAGCCAAGATGCCTTAAGCTCCTCCGATGAGCAGTTCTTC.

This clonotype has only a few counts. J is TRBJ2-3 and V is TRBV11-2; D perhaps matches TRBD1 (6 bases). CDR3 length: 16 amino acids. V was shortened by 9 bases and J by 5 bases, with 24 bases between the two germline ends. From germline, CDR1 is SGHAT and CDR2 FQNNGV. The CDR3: CASSRTRQERGDTQYF. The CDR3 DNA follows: TGTGCCAGTAGCCGAACGCGACAGGAAAGGGGAGATACGCAGTATTTT.

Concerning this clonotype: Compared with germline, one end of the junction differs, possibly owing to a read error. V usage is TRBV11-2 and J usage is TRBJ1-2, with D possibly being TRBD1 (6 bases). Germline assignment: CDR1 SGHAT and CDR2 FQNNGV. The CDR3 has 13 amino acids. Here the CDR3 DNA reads TGCGCCAGCACTCAGAGGGGGGGTGGAGGCTATACCTTC. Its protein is CASTQRGGGGYTF.

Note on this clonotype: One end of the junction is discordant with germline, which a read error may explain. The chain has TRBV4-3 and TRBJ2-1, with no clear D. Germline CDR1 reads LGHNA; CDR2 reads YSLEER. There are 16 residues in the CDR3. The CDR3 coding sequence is TGCGCCAGCAGCCAAGATGCTGGAAGCTCCCACAATGTGCAGTTCTTC. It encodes CASSQDAGSSHNVQFF.

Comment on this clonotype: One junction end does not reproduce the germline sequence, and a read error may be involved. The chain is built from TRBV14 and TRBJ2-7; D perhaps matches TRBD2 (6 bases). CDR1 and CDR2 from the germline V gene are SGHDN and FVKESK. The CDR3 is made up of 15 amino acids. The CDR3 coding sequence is TGTGCCAGCAGCCAGGCAGTGGGGACTGACTACGGGCAGTACTTC. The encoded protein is CASSQAVGTDYGQYF.

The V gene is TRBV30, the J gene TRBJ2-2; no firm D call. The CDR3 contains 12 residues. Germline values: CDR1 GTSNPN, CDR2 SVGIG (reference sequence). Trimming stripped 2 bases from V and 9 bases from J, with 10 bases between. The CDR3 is CAWSILPWELFF. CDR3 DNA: TGTGCCTGGAGTATACTTCCCTGGGAGCTGTTTTTT.

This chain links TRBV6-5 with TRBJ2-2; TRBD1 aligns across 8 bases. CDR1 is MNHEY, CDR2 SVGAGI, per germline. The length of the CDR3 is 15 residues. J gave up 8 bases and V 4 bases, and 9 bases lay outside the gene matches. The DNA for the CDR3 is TGTGCCAGCAGTTCGCGGACAGGGTCCACTGGGGAGCTGTTTTTT. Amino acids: CASSSRTGSTGELFF.

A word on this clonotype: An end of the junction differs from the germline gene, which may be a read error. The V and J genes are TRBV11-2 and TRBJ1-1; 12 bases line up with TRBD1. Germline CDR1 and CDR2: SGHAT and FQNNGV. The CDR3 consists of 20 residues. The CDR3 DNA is TGTCCCAGCAGCGCTCGGGACAGGGGGCACAAGAGAGGGAGTAACACTGAAGCTTTCTTT. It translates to CPSSARDRGHKRGSNTEAFF.